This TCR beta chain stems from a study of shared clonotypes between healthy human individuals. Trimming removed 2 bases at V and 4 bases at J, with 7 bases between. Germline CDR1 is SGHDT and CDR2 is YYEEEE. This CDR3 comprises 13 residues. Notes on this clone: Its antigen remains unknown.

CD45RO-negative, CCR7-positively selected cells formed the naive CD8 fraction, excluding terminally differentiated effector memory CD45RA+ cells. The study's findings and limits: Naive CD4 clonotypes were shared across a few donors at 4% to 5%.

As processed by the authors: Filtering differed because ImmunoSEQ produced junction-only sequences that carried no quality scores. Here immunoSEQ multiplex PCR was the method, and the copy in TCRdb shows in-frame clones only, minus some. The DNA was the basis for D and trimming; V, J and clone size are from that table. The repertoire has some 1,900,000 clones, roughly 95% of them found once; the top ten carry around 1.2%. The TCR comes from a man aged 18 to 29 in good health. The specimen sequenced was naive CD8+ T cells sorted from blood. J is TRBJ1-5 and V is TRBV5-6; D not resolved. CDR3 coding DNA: TGTGCCAGCAGCTTTGAAAAAAATCAGCCCCAGCATTTT. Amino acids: CASSFEKNQPQHF.